This TCR beta chain stems from a study of blood T cells in healthy people across ages. In this sample, this clonotype turned up a few times. Its antigen is still unknown. Primers used in a second PCR of about 6 to 11 cycles were a sample-barcoded 5' primer and a J-beta primer mix. TCRdb recomputed calls from the 5' RACE reads with MiXCR, one row per CDR3 protein. The table has some 1.5 million distinct CDR3 sequences, under 30% seen once. Regarding the study as a whole: Across the age range, TCR beta diversity per million T cells fell in a roughly linear way.

This CDR3 comprises 16 residues. With 4 bases clipped from V and 0 bases from J, the junction kept 8 bases outside the gene matches. The germline V gene encodes CDR1 SGHRS and CDR2 YFSETQ. The V gene is TRBV5-1, the J gene TRBJ1-1, with 8 bases matching TRBD1. This TCR derives from a woman aged 25 to 45 in good health. The specimen sequenced was blood. The chain's CDR3 is CASSTTGASMNTEAFF. CDR3 bases: TGCGCCAGCAGCACGACAGGGGCGAGCATGAACACTGAAGCTTTCTTT.